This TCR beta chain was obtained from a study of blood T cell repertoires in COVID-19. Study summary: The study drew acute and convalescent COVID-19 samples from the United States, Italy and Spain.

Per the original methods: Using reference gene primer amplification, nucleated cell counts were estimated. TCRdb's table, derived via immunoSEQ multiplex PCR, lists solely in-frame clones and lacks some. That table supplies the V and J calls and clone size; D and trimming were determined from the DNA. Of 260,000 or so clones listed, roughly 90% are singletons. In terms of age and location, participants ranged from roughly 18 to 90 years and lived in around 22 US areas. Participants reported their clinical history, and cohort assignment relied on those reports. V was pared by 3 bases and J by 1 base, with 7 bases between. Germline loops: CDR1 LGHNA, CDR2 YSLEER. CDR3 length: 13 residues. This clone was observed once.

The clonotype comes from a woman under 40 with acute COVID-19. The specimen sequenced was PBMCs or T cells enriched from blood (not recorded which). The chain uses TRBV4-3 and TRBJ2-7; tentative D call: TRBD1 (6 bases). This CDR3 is CASSQTGSYEQYF. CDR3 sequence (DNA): TGCGCCAGCAGCCAGACAGGTTCCTACGAGCAGTACTTC.